This T cell receptor beta chain was sequenced for a study of blood T cell repertoires in COVID-19. Authors' processing steps: From reference gene primer amplification, estimates of nucleated cell counts were derived. Measured with immunoSEQ multiplex PCR; TCRdb has only the in-frame clones, and not every one. For V, J and clone size, that table is used; D and trimming come from the DNA. The repertoire holds approximately 150,000 clones, with under 95% as singletons. The receptor comes from a young man with COVID-19, enrolled during active disease. Sequencing input: peripheral blood.

This chain's CDR3 is CASSPMGGETYEQYF. The CDR3 region has the DNA TGTGCCAGCAGCCCCATGGGGGGGGAAACCTACGAGCAGTACTTC. The chain recombines TRBV6-5 with TRBJ2-7, with 7 bases lining up with TRBD2. Trimming took 6 bases from V and 2 from J; bases not matched to a gene: 10. Per germline, CDR1 MNHEY and CDR2 SVGAGI. This CDR3 is 15 amino acids long.